These T cell receptor beta chains were read from a single sample in a study of beta chain features in type 1 diabetes. The repertoire was sequenced with immunoSEQ multiplex PCR; TCRdb's copy has only in-frame clones and lacks some. The table records some 640,000 clones, over 11% of them present only once. Sequencing input: naive CD4+ T cells from blood. These receptors came from a man between 18 and 35 years old with type 1 diabetes. Each CDR3 is given without its conserved first and last residue. Size is omitted from some rows. Given values are once, few, many or a class for expanded clones.

j_call v_call clone_size cdr3_aa
TRBJ1-1 TRBV4-1 few ASSWTGGRDTEAF
TRBJ1-6 TRBV6-1 NA ASSEGSVGLSPLH
TRBJ1-4 TRBV6-6 few ASRINYPNEKLF
TRBJ1-2 TRBV7-9 NA ATDGPQNYGYT
TRBJ1-2 TRBV6-5 NA ASTLGGANYGYT
TRBJ1-2 TRBV7-3 NA ASSLTGKMGYT
TRBJ2-7 TRBV25-1 few ASSDWGQSSSYEQY
TRBJ1-4 TRBV15 few ATIPDSATNEKLF
TRBJ2-3 TRBV5-4 NA AEAASAEDTQY
TRBJ1-5 TRBV25-1 few ASSGPTGGFGEPQH
TRBJ2-3 TRBV27 few ASSIQGVDTQY
TRBJ1-1 TRBV18 NA ASSPRGRGTEAF
TRBJ1-1 TRBV7-9 NA ASSLTGQGNTEAF
TRBJ2-7 TRBV18 NA ASSPTTGSYEQY
TRBJ2-5 TRBV7-2 NA ASRTFVGETQY
TRBJ1-4 TRBV4-3 few ASSQAPGTVNNEKLF
TRBJ2-5 TRBV14 few ASSQEGRILY
TRBJ2-7 TRBV5-5 NA ASSPGQGAVSEQY
TRBJ2-4 TRBV9 NA ASSVRTADNIQY
TRBJ1-2 TRBV7-9 NA ASSLAGQGAIGYT
TRBJ2-1 TRBV5-6 NA ASSSRRQHIDNEQF
TRBJ2-1 TRBV18 few ASSPPSIAGPYNEQF
TRBJ2-7 TRBV5-4 few ASSFYGTGHMREH
TRBJ2-7 TRBV4-1 few ASSQDGLAGLTAYEQY
TRBJ2-1 TRBV5-1 NA ASSLEMSNEQF
TRBJ1-3 TRBV7-2 NA ASRSAQGSDTIY
TRBJ1-2 TRBV30 NA AWSEGPNYGYT
TRBJ2-7 TRBV29-1 NA SVGASRQGNEQY
TRBJ1-1 TRBV5-8 NA ASSPDGGGDTEAF
TRBJ2-7 TRBV4-1 NA ASSPGAGASYEQY
TRBJ2-3 TRBV9 NA ASSHRRLADNTDTQY
TRBJ1-2 TRBV10-3 few ATAGTGEGGT
TRBJ2-1 TRBV30 few AWSIGDHEQF
TRBJ2-7 TRBV18 NA ASSPRDRERQY
TRBJ2-3 TRBV4-1 NA ASSLGLAGVIGTDTQY
TRBJ2-7 TRBV9 few ASSGPSYEQY
TRBJ1-5 TRBV21-1 few ASNLAGMLVHQPQH
TRBJ1-3 TRBV28 few ASKPQGVGNTIY
TRBJ2-1 TRBV5-4 NA ASSRGQQDEQF
TRBJ2-7 TRBV27 few ASSSPSTGRSYEQY
TRBJ1-1 TRBV6-5 NA ASIVSTGNTEAF
TRBJ2-1 TRBV2 few ASSVMGQVNNDQF
TRBJ1-3 TRBV9 NA ASSVSVGRSGNTIY
TRBJ2-2 TRBV28 few ASSSGDGTGELF
TRBJ2-7 TRBV30 NA AWSEQGYEQY